Sequencing of this T cell receptor (beta chain) was carried out in a study of graft-versus-host responses after intestinal transplantation. Germline values: CDR1 SGDLS, CDR2 YYNGEE. Trimming took 0 bases from V and 5 from J, leaving 12 bases between them. This CDR3 spans 15 amino acids. Worth noting for this clone: Its matching antigen is unknown.

Produced via immunoSEQ multiplex PCR; TCRdb's table is partial and in-frame only. The sample contains around 120,000 clones, 80% to 95% of which appear only once. The V call is TRBV9, the J call TRBJ2-1; no clear D gene. The material was unstimulated CD4+ T cells sorted from spleen or lymph node cells, obtained before intestinal transplant. The source is a human donor who received an intestinal transplant. CDR3 sequence reads: CASSVDPVRNNEQFF. CDR3 sequence (DNA): TGTGCCAGCAGCGTAGACCCCGTGAGGAACAATGAGCAGTTCTTC.